Detailed here is one TCR beta chain. Germline-derived CDR1 and CDR2 are MGHRA and YSYEKL. This CDR3 contains 15 residues. Trimming stripped 3 bases from V and 2 bases from J, with 14 bases between. Treatment in this sample: oral pan-JAK inhibitor, 5-10 mg twice daily. Extraction of RNA preceded its reverse transcription into cDNA, which served as the sequencing template. This table comes from immunoSEQ multiplex PCR, and its TCRdb copy is limited to in-frame clones, with some not included. This sample has fewer than 150,000 clones, with roughly 82% found just once. This sample was taken from a study of CD8+ T cells in alopecia areata.

The V call is TRBV4-1, the J call TRBJ2-7; possibly TRBD1 or TRBD2 for D (5 bases each). The sequence derives from a human donor with alopecia areata. The sequenced sample was CD8+ T cells sorted from blood, obtained at week 4, from a patient treated with tofacitinib. The CDR3 nucleotides read TGCGCCAGCAGCCACGCCGGGACCGGAACCTACGAGCAGTACTTC. Translation gives CASSHAGTGTYEQYF.